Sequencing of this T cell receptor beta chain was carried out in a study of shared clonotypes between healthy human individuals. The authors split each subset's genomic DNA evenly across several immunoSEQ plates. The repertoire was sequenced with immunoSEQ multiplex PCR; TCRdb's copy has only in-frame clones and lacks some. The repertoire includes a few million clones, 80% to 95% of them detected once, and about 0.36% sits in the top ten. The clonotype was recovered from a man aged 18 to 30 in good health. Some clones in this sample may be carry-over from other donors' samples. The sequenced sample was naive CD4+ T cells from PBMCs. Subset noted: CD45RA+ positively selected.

CDR3 sequence reads: CASSPAGGGRYTEAFF. The CDR3, as DNA: TGTGCCAGCTCACCCGCCGGGGGAGGGAGGTACACTGAAGCTTTCTTT. This chain uses TRBV18 with TRBJ1-1; D is possibly TRBD1 (5 bases). Trimming took off 3 bases at V and 3 bases at J, with 17 bases between the two ends. CDR3 length equals 16 residues. Germline CDR1 KGHSH, CDR2 LQKENI.